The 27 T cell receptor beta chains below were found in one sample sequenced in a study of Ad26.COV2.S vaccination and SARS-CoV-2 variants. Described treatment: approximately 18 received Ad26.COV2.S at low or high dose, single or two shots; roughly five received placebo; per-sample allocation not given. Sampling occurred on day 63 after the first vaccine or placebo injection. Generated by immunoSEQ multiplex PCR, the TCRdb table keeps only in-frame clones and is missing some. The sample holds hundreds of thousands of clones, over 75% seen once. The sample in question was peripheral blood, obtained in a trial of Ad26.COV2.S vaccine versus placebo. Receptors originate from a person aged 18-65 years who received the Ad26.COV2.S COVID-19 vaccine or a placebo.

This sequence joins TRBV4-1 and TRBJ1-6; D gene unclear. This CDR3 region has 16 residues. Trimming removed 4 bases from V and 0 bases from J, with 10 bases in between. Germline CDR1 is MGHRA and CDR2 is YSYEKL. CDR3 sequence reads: CASSPLGRSYNSPLHF. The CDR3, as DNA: TGCGCCAGCAGCCCATTGGGCCGCTCCTATAATTCACCCCTCCACTTT.

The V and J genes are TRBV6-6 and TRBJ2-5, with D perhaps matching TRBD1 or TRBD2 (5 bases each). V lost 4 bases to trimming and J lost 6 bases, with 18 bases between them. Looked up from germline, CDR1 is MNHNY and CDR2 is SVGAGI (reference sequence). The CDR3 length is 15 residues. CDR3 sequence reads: CASSSRGPGQKTQYF. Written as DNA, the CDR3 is TGTGCCAGCAGTTCCCGGGGCCCGGGGCAAAAGACCCAGTACTTC.

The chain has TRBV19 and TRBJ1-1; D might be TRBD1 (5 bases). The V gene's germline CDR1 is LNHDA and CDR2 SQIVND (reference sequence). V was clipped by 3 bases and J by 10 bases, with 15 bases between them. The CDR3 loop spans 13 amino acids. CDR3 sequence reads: CASSIRGGEIAFF. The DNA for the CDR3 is TGTGCCAGTAGTATCCGGGGGGGTGAGATAGCTTTCTTT.

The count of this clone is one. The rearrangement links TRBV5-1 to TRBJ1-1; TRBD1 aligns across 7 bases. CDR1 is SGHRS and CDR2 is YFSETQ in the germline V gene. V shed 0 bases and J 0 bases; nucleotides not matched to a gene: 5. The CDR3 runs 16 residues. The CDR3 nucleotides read TGCGCCAGCAGCTTGGAAGGCAGGGGGATGAACACTGAAGCTTTCTTT. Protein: CASSLEGRGMNTEAFF.

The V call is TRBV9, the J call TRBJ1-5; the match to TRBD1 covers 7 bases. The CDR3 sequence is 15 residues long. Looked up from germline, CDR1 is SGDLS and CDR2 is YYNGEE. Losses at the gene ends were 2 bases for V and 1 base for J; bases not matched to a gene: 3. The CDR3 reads CASSVEGQSNQPQHF. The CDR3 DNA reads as TGTGCCAGCAGCGTTGAGGGACAGAGCAATCAGCCCCAGCATTTT.

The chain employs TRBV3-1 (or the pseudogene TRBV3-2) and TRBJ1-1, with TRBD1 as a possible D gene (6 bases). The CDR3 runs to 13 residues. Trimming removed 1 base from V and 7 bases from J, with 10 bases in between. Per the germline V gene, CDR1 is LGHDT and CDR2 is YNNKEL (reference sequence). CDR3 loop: CASSQGGGGEAFF. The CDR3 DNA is TGTGCCAGCAGCCAAGGCGGAGGGGGTGAAGCTTTCTTT.

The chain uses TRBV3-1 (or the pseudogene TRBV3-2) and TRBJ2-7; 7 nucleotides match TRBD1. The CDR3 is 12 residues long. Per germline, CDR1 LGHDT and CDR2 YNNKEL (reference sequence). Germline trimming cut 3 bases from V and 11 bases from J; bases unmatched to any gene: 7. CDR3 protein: CASSQDRHVKYF. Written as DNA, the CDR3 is TGTGCCAGCAGCCAGGACAGGCATGTCAAGTACTTC.

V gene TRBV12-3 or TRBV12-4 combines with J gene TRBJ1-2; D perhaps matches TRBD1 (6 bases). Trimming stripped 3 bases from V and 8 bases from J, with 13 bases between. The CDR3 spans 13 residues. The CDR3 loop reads CASSLRLGAGYTF. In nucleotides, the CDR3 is TGTGCCAGCAGTTTGCGTTTGGGGGCGGGCTACACCTTC.

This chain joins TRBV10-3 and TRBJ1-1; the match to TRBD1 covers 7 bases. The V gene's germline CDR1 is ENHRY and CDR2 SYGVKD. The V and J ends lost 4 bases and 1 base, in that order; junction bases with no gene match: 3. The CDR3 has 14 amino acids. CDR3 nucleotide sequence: TGTGCCATCAGTGGGGGGACAGAGAACACTGAAGCTTTCTTT. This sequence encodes CAISGGTENTEAFF.

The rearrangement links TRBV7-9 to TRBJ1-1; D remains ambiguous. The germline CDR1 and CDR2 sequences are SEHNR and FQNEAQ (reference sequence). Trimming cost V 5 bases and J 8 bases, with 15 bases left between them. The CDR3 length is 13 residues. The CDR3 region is CASSRREGQEAFF. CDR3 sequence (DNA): TGTGCCAGCAGCCGGCGTGAAGGCCAAGAAGCTTTCTTT.

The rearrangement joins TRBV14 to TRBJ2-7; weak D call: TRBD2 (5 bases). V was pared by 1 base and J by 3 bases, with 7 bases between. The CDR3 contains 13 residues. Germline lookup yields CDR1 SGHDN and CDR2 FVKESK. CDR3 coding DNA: TGTGCCAGCAGCCAAGGAGGGTTCTACGAGCAGTACTTC. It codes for CASSQGGFYEQYF.

CDR3 bases: TGTGCCAGCAGCGTAGATGTGGGACGGTCTGAAGCTTTCTTT. Translating it yields CASSVDVGRSEAFF. The chain recombines TRBV9 with TRBJ1-1; perhaps TRBD1 as D (5 bases). The CDR3 runs 14 residues. CDR1 is SGDLS and CDR2 is YYNGEE in the germline V gene. The ends were cut back, 0 bases at V and 6 bases at J, with 12 bases in the middle.

CDR3 sequence reads: CASSLTGALSETQYF. DNA of the CDR3: TGTGCCAGCAGCTTGACAGGGGCCTTGTCAGAGACCCAGTACTTC. The rearrangement links TRBV5-5 to TRBJ2-5; TRBD1 agrees at 7 bases. The CDR3 has 15 amino acids. The V gene end was trimmed by 1 base and the J gene end by 4 bases; junction bases not matched to a gene: 7. Germline loops: CDR1 SGHKS, CDR2 YYEKEE (reference sequence).

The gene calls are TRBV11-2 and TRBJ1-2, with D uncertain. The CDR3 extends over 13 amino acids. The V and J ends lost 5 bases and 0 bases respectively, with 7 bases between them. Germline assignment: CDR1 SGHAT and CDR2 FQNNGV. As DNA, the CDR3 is TGTGCCAGCAGCGACGGTGCTAACTATGGCTACACCTTC. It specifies CASSDGANYGYTF.

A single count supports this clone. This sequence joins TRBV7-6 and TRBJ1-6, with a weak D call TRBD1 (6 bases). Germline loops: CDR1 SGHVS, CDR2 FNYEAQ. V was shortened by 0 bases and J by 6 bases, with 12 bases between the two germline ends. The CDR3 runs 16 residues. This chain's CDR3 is CASSLAQGRGNSPLHF. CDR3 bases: TGTGCCAGCAGCTTAGCCCAGGGGCGTGGTAATTCACCCCTCCACTTT.

The CDR3 here is CASRPRRVTEAFF. In DNA, the CDR3 is TGTGCCAGCAGACCTCGAAGGGTGACTGAAGCTTTCTTT. This chain uses TRBV12-3 or TRBV12-4 with TRBJ1-1; D gene uncertain. V was shortened by 6 bases and J by 5 bases, with 13 bases between the two germline ends. The CDR3 has 13 amino acids.

Written as DNA, the CDR3 is TGTGCCAGCAGCTTAGGTAGCGGGGGGTTCACAGATACGCAGTATTTT. Translation: CASSLGSGGFTDTQYF. V gene TRBV7-2 combines with J gene TRBJ2-3, with 10 bases that match TRBD2. V dropped 1 base and J dropped 2; count of bases not matched to a gene: 3. Germline assignment: CDR1 SGHTA and CDR2 FQGNSA. There are 16 residues in the CDR3.

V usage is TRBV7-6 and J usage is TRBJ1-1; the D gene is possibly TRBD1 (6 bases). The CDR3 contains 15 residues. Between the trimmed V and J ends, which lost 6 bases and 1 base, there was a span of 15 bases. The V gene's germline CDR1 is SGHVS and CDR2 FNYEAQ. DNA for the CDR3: TGTGCCAGCAGGCCTCCGGGACACAAGAACACTGAAGCTTTCTTT. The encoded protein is CASRPPGHKNTEAFF.

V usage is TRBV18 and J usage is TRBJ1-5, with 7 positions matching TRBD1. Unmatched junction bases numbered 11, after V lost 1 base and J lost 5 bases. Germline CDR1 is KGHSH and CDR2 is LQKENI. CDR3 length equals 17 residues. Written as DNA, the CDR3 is TGTGCCAGCTCACCACAACCAGGCGACAGGGTGGATCAGCCCCAGCATTTT. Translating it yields CASSPQPGDRVDQPQHF.

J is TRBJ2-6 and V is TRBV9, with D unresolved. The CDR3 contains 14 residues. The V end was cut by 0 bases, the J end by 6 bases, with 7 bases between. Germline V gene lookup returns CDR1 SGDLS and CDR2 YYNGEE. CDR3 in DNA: TGTGCCAGCAGCGTAGCCACCATGGCCAACGTCCTGACTTTC. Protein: CASSVATMANVLTF.

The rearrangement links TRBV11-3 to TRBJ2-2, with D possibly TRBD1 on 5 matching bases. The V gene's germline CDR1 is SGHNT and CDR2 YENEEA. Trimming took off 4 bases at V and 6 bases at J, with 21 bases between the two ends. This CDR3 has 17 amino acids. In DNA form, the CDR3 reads TGTGCCAGCAGCTCTACCTTATGGGGCCTAAGACCCGGGGAGCTGTTTTTT. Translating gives CASSSTLWGLRPGELFF.

The CDR3 is CASSLRLAAQETQYF. In DNA, the CDR3 is TGCGCCAGCAGCTTGCGGCTAGCGGCCCAAGAGACCCAGTACTTC. The chain links TRBV5-1 to TRBJ2-5; 7 bases line up with TRBD2. The CDR3 runs to 15 residues. Germline V gene sequence: CDR1 SGHRS, CDR2 YFSETQ. V was pared by 1 base and J by 1 base, with 4 bases of the junction left unmatched.

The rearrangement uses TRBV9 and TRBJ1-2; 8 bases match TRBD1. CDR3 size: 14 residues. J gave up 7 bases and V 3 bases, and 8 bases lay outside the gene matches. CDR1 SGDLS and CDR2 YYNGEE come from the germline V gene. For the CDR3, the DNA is TGTGCCAGCAGCGAAGCAGGGGGCGCCCGTGGCTACACCTTC. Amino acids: CASSEAGGARGYTF.

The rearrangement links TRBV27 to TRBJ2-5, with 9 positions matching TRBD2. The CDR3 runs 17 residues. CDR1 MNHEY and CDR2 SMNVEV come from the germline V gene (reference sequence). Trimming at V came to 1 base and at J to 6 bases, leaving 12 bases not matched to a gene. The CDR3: CASSLFGGGALGKTQYF. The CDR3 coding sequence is TGTGCCAGCAGTTTATTCGGCGGGGGGGCATTGGGAAAGACCCAGTACTTC.

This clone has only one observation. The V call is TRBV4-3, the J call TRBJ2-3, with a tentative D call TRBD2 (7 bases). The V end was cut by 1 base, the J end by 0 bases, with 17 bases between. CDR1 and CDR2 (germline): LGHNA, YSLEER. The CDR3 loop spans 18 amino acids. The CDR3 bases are TGCGCCAGCAGCCAAGTGCAATACGGCGGGGGCAGCACAGATACGCAGTATTTT. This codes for CASSQVQYGGGSTDTQYF.

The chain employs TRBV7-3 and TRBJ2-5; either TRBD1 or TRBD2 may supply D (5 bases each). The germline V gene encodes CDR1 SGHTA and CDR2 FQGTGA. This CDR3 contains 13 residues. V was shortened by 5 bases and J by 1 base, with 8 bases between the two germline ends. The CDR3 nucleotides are TGTGCCAGCAGCCCAGGGAGCCAAGAGACCCAGTACTTC. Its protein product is CASSPGSQETQYF.

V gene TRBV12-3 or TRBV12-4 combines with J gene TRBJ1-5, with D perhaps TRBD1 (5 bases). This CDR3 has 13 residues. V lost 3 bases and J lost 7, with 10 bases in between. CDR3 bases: TGTGCCAGCAGTTTCGGGGCAGGGCAGCCCCAGCATTTT. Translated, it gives CASSFGAGQPQHF.